This T cell receptor beta chain was captured in a study of post-analysis software for immune sequencing data. Study as a whole: Secondary progressive, relapsing-remitting and progressive-relapsing multiple sclerosis were among the included disease courses.

This clonotype was detected a few times. The antigen is undetermined. Unique-molecular-identifier-tagged TCR beta cDNA libraries were used. Each CDR3 protein is one row after TCRdb ran MiXCR on the PCR reads. The sample lists more than 500,000 distinct CDR3 sequences; less than 40% were seen once. CDR1 LNHDA and CDR2 SQIVND come from the germline V gene (reference sequence). The CDR3 has 11 amino acids. Trimming took off 10 bases at V and 5 bases at J, with 11 bases between the two ends. Findings of the study overall: Four or five TRBV segments occurring more often in patients than controls included TRBV5-6, TRBV5-1 and TRBV20-1.

The chain is built from TRBV19 and TRBJ1-1, with unresolved D. The origin of this receptor is a girl younger than 18 with multiple sclerosis. Sequenced material: blood. DNA of the CDR3: TGTGCCACCTTTGACTTAACTGAAGCTTTCTTT. Translating it yields CATFDLTEAFF. Full variable domain (outside the CDR3, taken from reference TRBV19 and TRBJ1-1): DGGITQSPKYLFRKEGQNVTLSCEQNLNHDAMYWYRQDPGQGLRLIYYSQIVNDFQKGDIAEGYSVSREKKESFPLTVTSAQKNPTAFYLCATFDLTEAFFGQGTRLTVV.